This T cell receptor beta chain came from a study of spatial heterogeneity in lung cancer. Overall study: Alpha-chain detections were consistently fewer than beta-chain detections among the sequences. Combinations of a unique TCR and a UMI were tallied in raw reads, and on average each appeared more than ten times.

This clonotype has ten or more counts. Being off target in a library aimed at alpha chains, this beta chain has a size of little meaning. Noted time point: sample taken at primary tumor resection. TCRs were sequenced from unsorted whole RNA of tumor, nontumor lung or PBMC. A total of under 80 untreated early-stage non-small cell lung cancer patients served as donors. Every TCR cDNA molecule bore a unique molecular identifier. MiXCR, run by TCRdb on the 5' RACE reads, gives a single entry per CDR3 protein. The sample shows approximately 12,000 distinct CDR3 sequences, roughly 6.2% of them seen only once. Germline V gene lookup returns CDR1 MDHEN and CDR2 SYDVKM. The CDR3 spans 14 residues. V was shortened by 7 bases and J by 2 bases, with 15 bases between the two germline ends.

The chain couples TRBV28 to TRBJ2-7; no firm D call. Sample: normal lung tissue next to the tumor, taken at surgery. This sequence was found in a male donor with early-stage non-small cell lung cancer. DNA for the CDR3: TGTGCCAGCACCCCGGGCCCGGCTCCCTACGAGCAGTACTTC. Translating it yields CASTPGPAPYEQYF.